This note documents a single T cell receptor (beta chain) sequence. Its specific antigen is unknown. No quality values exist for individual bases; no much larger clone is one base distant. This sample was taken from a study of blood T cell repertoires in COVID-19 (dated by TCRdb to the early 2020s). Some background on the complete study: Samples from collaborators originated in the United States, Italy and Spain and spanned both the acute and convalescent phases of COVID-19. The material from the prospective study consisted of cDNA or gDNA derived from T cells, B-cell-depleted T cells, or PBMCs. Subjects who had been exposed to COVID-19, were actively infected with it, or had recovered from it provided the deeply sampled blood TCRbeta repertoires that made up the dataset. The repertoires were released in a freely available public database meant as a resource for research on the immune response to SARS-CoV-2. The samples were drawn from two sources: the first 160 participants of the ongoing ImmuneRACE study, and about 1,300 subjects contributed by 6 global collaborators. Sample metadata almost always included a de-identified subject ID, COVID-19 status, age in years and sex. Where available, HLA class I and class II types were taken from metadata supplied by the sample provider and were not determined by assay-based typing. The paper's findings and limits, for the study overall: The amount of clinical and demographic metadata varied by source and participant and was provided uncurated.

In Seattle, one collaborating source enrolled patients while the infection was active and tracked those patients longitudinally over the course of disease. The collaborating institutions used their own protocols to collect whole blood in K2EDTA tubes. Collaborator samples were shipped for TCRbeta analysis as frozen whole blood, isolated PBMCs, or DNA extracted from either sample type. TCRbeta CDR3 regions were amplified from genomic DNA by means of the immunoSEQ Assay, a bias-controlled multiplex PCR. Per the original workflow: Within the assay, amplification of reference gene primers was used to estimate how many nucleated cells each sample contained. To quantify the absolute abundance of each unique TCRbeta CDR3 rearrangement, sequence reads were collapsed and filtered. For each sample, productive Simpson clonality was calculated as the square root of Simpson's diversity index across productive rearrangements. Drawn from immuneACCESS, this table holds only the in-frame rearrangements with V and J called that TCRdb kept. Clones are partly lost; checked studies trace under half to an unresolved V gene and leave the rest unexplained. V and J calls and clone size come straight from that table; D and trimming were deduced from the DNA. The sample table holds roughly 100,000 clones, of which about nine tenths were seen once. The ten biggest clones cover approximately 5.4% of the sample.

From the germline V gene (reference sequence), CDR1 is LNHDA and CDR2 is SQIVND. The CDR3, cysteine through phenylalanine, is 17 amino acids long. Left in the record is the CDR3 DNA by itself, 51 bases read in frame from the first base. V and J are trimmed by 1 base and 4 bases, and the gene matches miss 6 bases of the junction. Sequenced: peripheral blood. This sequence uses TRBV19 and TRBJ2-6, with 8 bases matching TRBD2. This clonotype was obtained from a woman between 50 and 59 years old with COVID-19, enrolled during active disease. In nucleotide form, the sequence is TGTGCCAGTAGTATAGCGGGGGGGCTCAACGGGGCCAACGTCCTGACTTTC. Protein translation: CASSIAGGLNGANVLTF.